One and the same sample provided the 19 T cell receptor beta chains below, sequenced in a study of OX40 agonist ivuxolimab in advanced cancers. The repertoire was sequenced with immunoSEQ multiplex PCR; TCRdb's copy has only in-frame clones and lacks some. The sample consists of around 66,000 clones, about 85% of them appearing once. Sequencing used CD4+ or CD8+ T cells sorted from blood, obtained in a trial of the OX40 agonist ivuxolimab. The receptor source for this set is an adult with an advanced solid tumor such as melanoma, head and neck, liver or kidney cancer.

V and J are TRBV7-2 and TRBJ1-2, with a tentative D call TRBD1 (6 bases). The CDR3 totals 13 residues. CDR1 and CDR2 (germline): SGHTA, FQGNSA. V was cut by 5 bases and J by 8 bases, with 15 bases left in between. The CDR3 reads CASSPSPGEGYTF. For the CDR3, the DNA is TGTGCCAGCAGCCCCTCTCCAGGGGAAGGCTACACCTTC.

This rearrangement joins TRBV5-4 to TRBJ1-2; D gene unclear. Trimming stripped 0 bases from V and 4 bases from J, with 13 bases between. The germline V gene encodes CDR1 SGHNT and CDR2 YYREEE (reference sequence). This CDR3 contains 15 residues. The CDR3 is CASSLGILAFYGYTF. As DNA, the CDR3 is TGTGCCAGCAGCTTGGGAATACTGGCGTTCTATGGCTACACCTTC.

This sequence joins TRBV9 and TRBJ2-5; D may be TRBD2 (5 bases). V was cut by 0 bases and J by 7 bases, with 13 bases left in between. CDR3 length: 14 residues. The germline gives CDR1 SGDLS, CDR2 YYNGEE. CDR3 protein: CASSVGSQAGTQYF. CDR3 nucleotides: TGTGCCAGCAGCGTAGGGTCGCAGGCGGGGACCCAGTACTTC.

This clone has more than one count but fewer than ten. CDR3 residues: CASSLRYSPLHF. The CDR3 bases are TGTGCCAGCAGTTTACGGTATTCACCCCTCCACTTT. This chain connects TRBV27 to TRBJ1-6; unclear D gene. The CDR3 length is 12 residues. Per germline, CDR1 MNHEY and CDR2 SMNVEV (reference sequence). V was clipped by 2 bases and J by 8 bases, with 4 bases between them.

This chain connects TRBV10-3 to TRBJ2-7; 8 bases line up with TRBD1. The germline V gene has CDR1 ENHRY and CDR2 SYGVKD. V lost 7 bases and J lost 3; bases outside the gene matches: 5. The CDR3 covers 13 residues. The CDR3 region is CAITRQGSYEQYF. The CDR3 nucleotides read TGTGCCATCACGAGACAGGGGAGCTACGAGCAGTACTTC.

V and J are TRBV6-1 and TRBJ1-1; the D is unclear. In germline, CDR1 is MNHNS, CDR2 SASEGT. V lost 4 bases, J lost 0 bases, and 15 bases lay in between. CDR3 size: 16 residues. CDR3 in amino acids: CASSGPEGSMNTEAFF. The DNA of the CDR3 is TGTGCCAGCAGTGGACCGGAAGGGAGTATGAACACTGAAGCTTTCTTT.

The J gene is TRBJ1-1, the V gene TRBV5-5, with a weak D call TRBD1 (5 bases). The CDR3 has 14 residues. V was trimmed by 4 bases and J by 3 bases, leaving 13 bases between them. Germline CDR1 is SGHKS and CDR2 is YYEKEE (reference sequence). The CDR3 is CASSKDGGDTEAFF. DNA of the CDR3: TGTGCCAGCAGCAAGGACGGGGGGGACACTGAAGCTTTCTTT.

The CDR3 DNA reads as TGTGCCAGCAGCCAAGCCGAGCGCTTGACCTCCTACAATGAGCAGTTCTTC. This translates into CASSQAERLTSYNEQFF. V is TRBV4-2 and J is TRBJ2-1; D gene unclear. Germline CDR1 LGHNA, CDR2 YNFKEQ. Trimming cost V 1 base and J 0 bases, with 13 bases left between them. The CDR3 is made up of 17 amino acids.

V and J are TRBV5-1 and TRBJ2-1; 9 nucleotides agree with TRBD1. The CDR3 consists of 15 residues. V shed 1 base, J shed 9 bases, and the junction held 8 bases outside the gene matches. Per the germline V gene, CDR1 is SGHRS and CDR2 is YFSETQ. CDR3 nucleotide sequence: TGCGCCAGCAGCTTGATGGGACAGGGCGGAGGTGAGCAGTTCTTC. Its protein product is CASSLMGQGGGEQFF.

The chain recombines TRBV5-1 with TRBJ1-1; 12 bases match TRBD1. The CDR3 loop spans 16 amino acids. The V and J ends lost 6 bases and 5 bases, in that order; junction bases with no gene match: 11. In germline, CDR1 is SGHRS, CDR2 YFSETQ. This CDR3 is CASNRGQGARGTEAFF. The CDR3 DNA reads as TGCGCCAGCAACAGGGGACAGGGGGCGCGGGGTACTGAAGCTTTCTTT.

This clone occurred once. The V gene is TRBV25-1, the J gene TRBJ1-6, with TRBD1 identical over 7 bases. In germline, CDR1 is MGHDK, CDR2 SYGVNS. J lost 5 bases, V lost 8 bases, and 9 bases had no gene match. The CDR3 has 15 residues. The CDR3 DNA sequence: TGTGCCAGCGGAGGGCATGGGACAGATAATTCACCCCTCCACTTT. This codes for CASGGHGTDNSPLHF.

This clone was counted between two and nine times. The chain has TRBV18 and TRBJ1-1; 7 bases align to TRBD1. The CDR3 loop spans 17 amino acids. CDR1 and CDR2 from the germline V gene are KGHSH and LQKENI. The junction had 11 bases not matched to a gene; V was cut back by 4 bases and J by 0 bases. CDR3 DNA: TGTGCCAGCTCACTTGACAGGGTGCTCGGAATGAACACTGAAGCTTTCTTT. The encoded protein is CASSLDRVLGMNTEAFF. Based on the CDR3 plus reference TRBV18 and TRBJ1-1, the full variable domain is NAGVMQNPRHLVRRRGQEARLRCSPMKGHSHVYWYRQLPEEGLKFMVYLQKENIIDESGMPKERFSAEFPKEGPSILRIQQVVRGDSAAYFCASSLDRVLGMNTEAFFGQGTRLTVV.

V and J are TRBV18 and TRBJ1-6, with D maybe TRBD1 (5 bases). The CDR3 is 15 amino acids. The germline gives CDR1 KGHSH, CDR2 LQKENI. The V end was cut by 1 base, the J end by 5 bases, with 9 bases between. CDR3 sequence reads: CASSPRQGDNSPLHF. In DNA form, the CDR3 reads TGTGCCAGCTCACCACGGCAGGGAGATAATTCACCCCTCCACTTT.

The genes are TRBV6-5 and TRBJ1-5, with D perhaps matching TRBD1 (6 bases). This CDR3 spans 13 amino acids. Trimming shortened V by 5 bases and J by 2 bases, and 7 bases separated the two germline ends. Looked up from germline, CDR1 is MNHEY and CDR2 is SVGAGI. The CDR3 bases are TGTGCCAGCAGTAGGGGGGGCAATCAGCCCCAGCATTTT. It translates to CASSRGGNQPQHF.

The chain joins TRBV19 to TRBJ2-1; D gene ambiguous. V lost 6 bases to trimming and J lost 0 bases, with 12 bases between them. Germline V lookup: CDR1 LNHDA, CDR2 SQIVND (reference sequence). The CDR3 has 15 residues. The CDR3 sequence is CASRWGTSSYNEQFF. CDR3 in DNA: TGTGCCAGTAGATGGGGAACCTCCTCCTACAATGAGCAGTTCTTC.

J is TRBJ2-1 and V is TRBV5-4; D not certain. The germline V gene has CDR1 SGHNT and CDR2 YYREEE (reference sequence). The CDR3 consists of 15 residues. Trimming pared 0 bases from V and 5 bases from J, leaving 12 bases between. Here the CDR3 DNA reads TGTGCCAGCAGCTTGGGGGCTACTCGTGACAATGAGCAGTTCTTC. This encodes CASSLGATRDNEQFF.

This rearrangement joins TRBV27 to TRBJ2-7, with D perhaps matching TRBD1 (5 bases). Trimming removed 3 bases at V and 0 bases at J, with 9 bases between. The CDR3 spans 14 residues. Germline V gives CDR1 MNHEY, CDR2 SMNVEV (reference sequence). The CDR3 coding sequence is TGTGCCAGCAGTTTGTGGGGCCCCTCCTACGAGCAGTACTTC. It specifies CASSLWGPSYEQYF.

This clone has more than one count but fewer than ten. The chain joins TRBV29-1 to TRBJ1-2; tentative D call: TRBD1 (6 bases). There are 13 residues in the CDR3. The germline V gene encodes CDR1 SQVTM and CDR2 ANQGSEA. The CDR3 here is CSSLPWGAVGYTF. The DNA for the CDR3 is TGCAGTTCTCTACCGTGGGGGGCGGTTGGCTACACCTTC.

This chain links TRBV5-1 with TRBJ2-6, with unresolved D. Trimming took 1 base from V and 2 from J, leaving 13 bases between them. Germline V CDR1 and CDR2: SGHRS, YFSETQ. The CDR3 covers 17 residues. The CDR3 DNA is TGCGCCAGCAGCTTGCTTCGGCCTAGGACTGGGGCCAACGTCCTGACTTTC. Translation gives CASSLLRPRTGANVLTF.